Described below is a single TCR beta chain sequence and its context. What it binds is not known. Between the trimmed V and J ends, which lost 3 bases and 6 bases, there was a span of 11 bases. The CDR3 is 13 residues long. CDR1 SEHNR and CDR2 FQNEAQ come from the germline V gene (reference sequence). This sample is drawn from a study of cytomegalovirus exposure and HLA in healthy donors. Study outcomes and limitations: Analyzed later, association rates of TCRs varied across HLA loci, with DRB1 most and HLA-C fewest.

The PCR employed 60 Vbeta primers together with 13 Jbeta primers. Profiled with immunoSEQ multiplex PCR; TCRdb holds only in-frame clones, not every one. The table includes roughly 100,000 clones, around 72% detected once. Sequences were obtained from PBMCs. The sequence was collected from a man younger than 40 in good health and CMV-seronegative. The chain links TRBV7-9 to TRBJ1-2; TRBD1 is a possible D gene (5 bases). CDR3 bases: TGTGCCAGCAGCTTCGGCCGGGGGAATGGCTACACCTTC. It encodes CASSFGRGNGYTF.